The rows below give T cell receptor beta chains drawn from one sample of a study of T cells in Graves' hyperthyroidism and ophthalmopathy. Using its own MiXCR run on the multiplex PCR reads, TCRdb lists one record per CDR3 protein. The table includes 95,000 to 110,000 distinct CDR3 sequences, 15% to 20% detected once. The sample comprised blood. The receptors were gathered from a woman aged 45 to 65 with Graves' hyperthyroidism. CDR3s include the opening cysteine and the closing phenylalanine or tryptophan. A D gene is named only where the DNA matches it firmly. Clone sizes are given selectively: once, few, many, or a class where the clone is expanded.

CASSRQGALNTIYF | TGTGCCAGCAGCCGACAGGGAGCCCTAAACACCATATATTTT | TRBJ1-3 | TRBV3-1 | TRBD1 | many
CASSLGGKTQYF | TGTGCCAGCAGCCTCGGGGGAAAGACCCAGTACTTC | TRBJ2-5 | TRBV11-2 | NA | many
CSARSQGHSYEQYF | TGCAGTGCTAGGTCCCAGGGGCACTCCTACGAGCAGTACTTC | TRBJ2-7 | TRBV20-1 | NA | many
CASSLYPAGGYNEQFF | TGTGCCAGCAGTTTATATCCAGCGGGAGGGTACAATGAGCAGTTCTTC | TRBJ2-1 | TRBV27 | TRBD2 | many
CAWRPAGTGWTPLHF | TGTGCCTGGAGACCCGCCGGGACAGGGTGGACACCCCTCCACTTT | TRBJ1-6 | TRBV30 | TRBD1 | few
CASSQGGMGSYNGQFF | TGTGCCAGCAGCCAAGGCGGAATGGGGTCCTACAATGGGCAGTTCTTC | TRBJ2-1 | TRBV4-2 | NA | few
CASSAQGPMNTEAFF | TGTGCCAGCAGCGCACAGGGACCCATGAACACTGAAGCTTTCTTT | TRBJ1-1 | TRBV7-3 | NA | many
CASSYSPSGRSGEQYF | TGTGCCAGCAGTTACTCGCCTAGCGGGAGGTCCGGGGAGCAGTACTTC | TRBJ2-7 | TRBV6-5 | TRBD2 | many
CASSFKREPFTGELFF | TGTGCCAGCAGTTTCAAACGGGAGCCGTTCACCGGGGAGCTGTTTTTT | TRBJ2-2 | TRBV12-3/TRBV12-4 | NA | NA
CASSERQTDTQYF | TGTGCCAGCAGTGAAAGGCAAACAGATACGCAGTATTTT | TRBJ2-3 | TRBV2 | NA | NA
CASSFRQGLMVMAGELFF | TGTGCCAGCAGTTTCCGACAGGGGCTGATGGTTATGGCCGGGGAGCTGTTTTTT | TRBJ2-2 | TRBV28 | TRBD1 | many
CASSPGPGNQPQHF | TGCGCCAGCAGCCCCGGACCTGGCAATCAGCCCCAGCATTTT | TRBJ1-5 | TRBV4-1 | NA | few
CASSFINHPLSRTDTQYF | TGTGCCAGCAGTTTTATCAACCACCCTCTATCCCGCACAGATACGCAGTATTTT | TRBJ2-3 | TRBV12-3/TRBV12-4 | NA | many
CSVGAVHNEQFF | TGCAGCGTTGGGGCAGTGCACAATGAGCAGTTCTTC | TRBJ2-1 | TRBV29-1 | NA | many
CASSPDRAKNIQYF | TGTGCCAGCAGCCCTGACAGGGCCAAAAACATTCAGTACTTC | TRBJ2-4 | TRBV28 | NA | many
CASSPIAGVDNEQFF | TGCGCCAGCAGCCCTATAGCGGGAGTCGACAATGAGCAGTTCTTC | TRBJ2-1 | TRBV5-1 | TRBD2 | many
CASQAGPVASYTF | TGTGCCAGCCAAGCAGGCCCGGTCGCTAGCTACACCTTC | TRBJ1-2 | TRBV28 | NA | many
CASSPRAGGRDEQFF | TGTGCCAGCAGCCCCCGGGCAGGGGGCAGGGATGAGCAGTTCTTC | TRBJ2-1 | TRBV7-9 | TRBD1 | NA
CSVPSSGHRNEQFF | TGCAGTGTCCCCTCTAGCGGCCATAGGAATGAGCAGTTCTTC | TRBJ2-1 | TRBV20-1 | TRBD2 | many
CSAPDYAGNIQYF | TGCAGTGCCCCGGACTATGCCGGGAACATTCAGTACTTC | TRBJ2-4 | TRBV20-1 | NA | many
CAIPGQGNYGYTF | TGTGCCATCCCAGGACAGGGGAACTATGGCTACACCTTC | TRBJ1-2 | TRBV28 | TRBD1 | many
CASSYSYRSTDTQYF | TGTGCCAGCAGTTACTCCTATAGGAGCACAGATACGCAGTATTTT | TRBJ2-3 | TRBV6-5 | NA | many
CASSFDNTYEQYF | TGTGCCAGCAGCTTTGATAACACCTACGAGCAGTACTTC | TRBJ2-7 | TRBV11-2 | NA | NA
CASSYSPSGRSTDTQYF | TGTGCCAGCAGTTACTCACCTAGCGGGAGAAGCACAGATACGCAGTATTTT | TRBJ2-3 | TRBV6-5 | TRBD2 | many
CASSLRGGGSEKLFF | TGCGCCAGCAGCTTGCGGGGGGGAGGATCTGAAAAACTGTTTTTT | TRBJ1-4 | TRBV5-1 | NA | many
CASSLLQEVEQFF | TGCGCCAGCAGCTTGTTGCAGGAAGTTGAGCAGTTCTTC | TRBJ2-1 | TRBV5-1 | NA | many